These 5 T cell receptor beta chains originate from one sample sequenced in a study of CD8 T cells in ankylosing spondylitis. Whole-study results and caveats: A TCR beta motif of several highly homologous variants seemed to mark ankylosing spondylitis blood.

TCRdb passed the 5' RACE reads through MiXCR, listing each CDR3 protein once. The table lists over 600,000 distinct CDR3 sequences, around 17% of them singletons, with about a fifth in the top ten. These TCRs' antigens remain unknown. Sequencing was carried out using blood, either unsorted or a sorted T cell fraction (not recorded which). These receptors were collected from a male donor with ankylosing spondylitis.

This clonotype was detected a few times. CDR3 sequence reads: CASSGGLAEGYNEQFF. DNA of the CDR3: TGTGCCAGCAGCGGGGGACTAGCGGAGGGTTACAATGAGCAGTTCTTC. The chain joins TRBV5-6 to TRBJ2-1; 11 bases are a match to TRBD2. The V segment lost 4 bases and the J segment 4 bases; nucleotides outside the gene matches: 7. CDR3 size: 16 residues. From germline, CDR1 is SGHDT and CDR2 YYEEEE.

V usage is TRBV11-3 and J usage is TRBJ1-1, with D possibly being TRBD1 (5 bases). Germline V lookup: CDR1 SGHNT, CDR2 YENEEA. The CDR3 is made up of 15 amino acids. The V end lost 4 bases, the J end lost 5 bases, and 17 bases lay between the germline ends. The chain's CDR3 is CASSSGVTGRTEAFF. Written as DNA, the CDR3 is TGTGCCAGCAGCTCTGGAGTCACAGGAAGGACTGAAGCTTTCTTT.

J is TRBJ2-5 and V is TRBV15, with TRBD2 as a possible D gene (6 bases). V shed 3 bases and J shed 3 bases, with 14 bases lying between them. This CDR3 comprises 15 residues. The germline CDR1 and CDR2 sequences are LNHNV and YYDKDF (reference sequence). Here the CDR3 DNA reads TGTGCCACCAGCAGCCCCCTGACTAGTGAAGAGACCCAGTACTTC. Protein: CATSSPLTSEETQYF.

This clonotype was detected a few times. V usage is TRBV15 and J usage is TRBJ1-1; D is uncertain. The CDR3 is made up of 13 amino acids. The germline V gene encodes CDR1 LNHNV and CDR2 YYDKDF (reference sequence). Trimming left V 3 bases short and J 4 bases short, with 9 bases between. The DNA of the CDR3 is TGTGCCACCAGCAGGGCCTATTCCACTGAAGCTTTCTTT. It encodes CATSRAYSTEAFF. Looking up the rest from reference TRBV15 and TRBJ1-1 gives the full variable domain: DAMVIQNPRYQVTQFGKPVTLSCSQTLNHNVMYWYQQKSSQAPKLLFHYYDKDFNNEADTPDNFQSRRPNTSFCFLDIRSPGLGDTAMYLCATSRAYSTEAFFGQGTRLTVV.

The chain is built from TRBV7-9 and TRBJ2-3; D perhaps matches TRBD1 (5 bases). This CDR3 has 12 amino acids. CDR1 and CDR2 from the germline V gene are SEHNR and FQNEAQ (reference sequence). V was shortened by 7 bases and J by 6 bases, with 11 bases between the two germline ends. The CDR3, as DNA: TGTGCCAGCATAGGGGCTTGGGATACGCAGTATTTT. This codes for CASIGAWDTQYF.